The 17 T cell receptor beta chains below were found in one sample sequenced in a study of blood T cell repertoires in COVID-19. The assay was immunoSEQ multiplex PCR, and TCRdb's table has in-frame clones only and misses some. The data show over 120,000 clones, around 80% seen once. Sequences were obtained from peripheral blood. The receptors come from a woman of 80 years or more with active or convalescent COVID-19.

The table lists this clone with a few counts. The chain carries TRBV19 and TRBJ1-1; 8 nucleotides match TRBD1. The CDR3 covers 15 residues. V lost 0 bases, J lost 8 bases, and 8 bases stayed unmatched. CDR1 is LNHDA, CDR2 SQIVND, per germline (reference sequence). The CDR3 loop is CASSIDRGPSREAFF. The CDR3 nucleotides read TGTGCCAGTAGTATAGACAGGGGGCCCTCCAGGGAAGCTTTCTTT. Looking up the rest from reference TRBV19 and TRBJ1-1 gives the full variable domain: DGGITQSPKYLFRKEGQNVTLSCEQNLNHDAMYWYRQDPGQGLRLIYYSQIVNDFQKGDIAEGYSVSREKKESFPLTVTSAQKNPTAFYLCASSIDRGPSREAFFGQGTRLTVV.

This chain connects TRBV30 to TRBJ2-6; maybe TRBD2 (6 bases). This CDR3 has 16 amino acids. Germline CDR1 GTSNPN, CDR2 SVGIG (reference sequence). The V end lost 5 bases, the J end lost 0 bases, and 14 bases lay between the germline ends. The CDR3 loop reads CAWRPGLDSGANVLTF. The CDR3, as DNA: TGTGCCTGGCGACCGGGACTCGACTCTGGGGCCAACGTCCTGACTTTC.

This clone has only one observation. J is TRBJ1-6 and V is TRBV7-2; 12 bases fit TRBD1. The CDR3 length is 16 residues. The junction had 4 bases not matched to a gene; V was cut back by 1 base and J by 9 bases. The V gene's germline CDR1 is SGHTA and CDR2 FQGNSA. CDR3 DNA sequence: TGTGCCAGCAGCTTAGTGGGACAGGGGGCCCCTTCACCCCTCCACTTT. It yields the protein CASSLVGQGAPSPLHF.

This clone was found a few times. DNA of the CDR3: TGTGCCAGCTCTTATAATGAAAAACTGTTTTTT. Amino acid sequence: CASSYNEKLFF. The J gene is TRBJ1-4, the V gene TRBV3-1 (or the pseudogene TRBV3-2); D gene ambiguous. The germline CDR1 and CDR2 sequences are LGHDT and YNNKEL (reference sequence). Trimming removed 8 bases from V and 4 bases from J, with 5 bases in between. The CDR3 consists of 11 residues.

The CDR3 DNA reads TGTGCCAGCCTCCAAGACAGTCACACAGATACGCAGTATTTT. This encodes CASLQDSHTDTQYF. V usage is TRBV2 and J usage is TRBJ2-3, with a tentative D call TRBD1 (5 bases). Per germline, CDR1 SNHLY and CDR2 FYNNEI. V lost 8 bases and J lost 2, with 14 bases in between. The CDR3 has 14 residues.

The chain recombines TRBV2 with TRBJ2-2; D is perhaps TRBD1 (5 bases). The CDR3 sequence is 18 residues long. CDR1 is SNHLY, CDR2 FYNNEI, per germline. V lost 0 bases, J lost 2 bases, and 16 bases lay in between. The CDR3 loop reads CASSEARAGSGNTGELFF. The CDR3 region has the DNA TGTGCCAGCAGTGAAGCTCGGGCAGGGTCGGGTAACACCGGGGAGCTGTTTTTT. Full variable domain (missing parts from reference TRBV2 and TRBJ2-2): EPEVTQTPSHQVTQMGQEVILRCVPISNHLYFYWYRQILGQKVEFLVSFYNNEISEKSEIFDDQFSVERPDGSNFTLKIRSTKLEDSAMYFCASSEARAGSGNTGELFFGEGSRLTVL.

The chain joins TRBV7-3 to TRBJ2-3, with D unresolved. The CDR3 is 13 amino acids. V lost 2 bases to trimming and J lost 7 bases, with 10 bases between them. Germline V gives CDR1 SGHTA, CDR2 FQGTGA. DNA of the CDR3: TGTGCCAGCAGCTTATCCCCTGAGTATACGCAGTATTTT. This encodes CASSLSPEYTQYF. The full variable domain, with the rest looked up from reference TRBV7-3 and TRBJ2-3, is GAGVSQTPSNKVTEKGKYVELRCDPISGHTALYWYRQSLGQGPEFLIYFQGTGAADDSGLPNDRFFAVRPEGSVSTLKIQRTERGDSAVYLCASSLSPEYTQYFGPGTRLTVL.

The chain recombines TRBV19 with TRBJ2-1; 11 positions match TRBD1. Germline loops: CDR1 LNHDA, CDR2 SQIVND (reference sequence). V lost 5 bases to trimming and J lost 3 bases; unmatched junction nucleotides: 6. This CDR3 is built from 16 residues. CDR3 sequence reads: CASSDRTGGRYNEQFF. The CDR3 bases are TGTGCCAGTAGTGACCGGACAGGGGGCCGCTACAATGAGCAGTTCTTC.

The chain employs TRBV25-1 and TRBJ1-4; 8 nucleotides match TRBD1. This CDR3 is 17 amino acids long. V lost 2 bases and J lost 8; bases outside the gene matches: 13. Germline values: CDR1 MGHDK, CDR2 SYGVNS. The CDR3 DNA follows: TGTGCCAGCAGTGAAGGTAGAGCTGGACAGGGTGGCGAAAAACTGTTTTTT. It encodes CASSEGRAGQGGEKLFF.

The rearrangement uses TRBV6-5 and TRBJ2-7, with a possible D match to TRBD2 (6 bases). This CDR3 region has 13 residues. V dropped 7 bases and J dropped 1 base, with 11 bases sitting between them. CDR1 and CDR2 from the germline V gene are MNHEY and SVGAGI. The CDR3 DNA is TGTGCCAGCAAGGCAGGGAGGTCCTACGAGCAGTACTTC. As protein: CASKAGRSYEQYF.

The chain carries TRBV7-2 and TRBJ1-1, with D possibly being TRBD1 (6 bases). The CDR3 runs 13 residues. The germline V gene has CDR1 SGHTA and CDR2 FQGNSA. V gave up 8 bases and J gave up 5 bases, with 15 bases separating them. CDR3 coding DNA: TGTGCCAGCGGTCACAGGGTTGGGACTGAAGCTTTCTTT. Its protein is CASGHRVGTEAFF.

The rearrangement links TRBV5-6 to TRBJ1-2; the D gene is possibly TRBD1 (6 bases). The CDR3 covers 14 residues. The ends were cut back, 5 bases at V and 5 bases at J, with 16 bases in the middle. CDR1 is SGHDT, CDR2 YYEEEE, per germline. The CDR3 loop is CASSPDGGAYGYTF. The DNA of the CDR3 is TGTGCCAGCAGTCCAGACGGGGGGGCGTATGGCTACACCTTC.

The gene calls are TRBV28 and TRBJ2-2, with 13 bases aligning to TRBD2. With V trimmed by 3 bases and J by 0 bases, 10 bases remained unmatched. The CDR3 is 20 amino acids. Per the germline V gene, CDR1 is MDHEN and CDR2 is SYDVKM. The CDR3 nucleotides read TGTGCCAGCAGTTTCGGACTAGCGGGGGCTCTGACCTCGAACACCGGGGAGCTGTTTTTT. Residues: CASSFGLAGALTSNTGELFF.

The V gene is TRBV6-5, the J gene TRBJ1-2; D remains unclear. Deletions cut 7 bases from V and 1 base from J, with 10 bases between. The CDR3 is 13 residues long. Per the germline V gene, CDR1 is MNHEY and CDR2 is SVGAGI. The CDR3 protein is CASTLSNNYGYTF. DNA for the CDR3: TGTGCCAGCACACTATCCAATAACTATGGCTACACCTTC.

The rearrangement uses TRBV11-2 and TRBJ1-2; 7 nucleotides match TRBD1. Germline loops: CDR1 SGHAT, CDR2 FQNNGV. V dropped 4 bases and J dropped 8; count of bases not matched to a gene: 4. The CDR3 consists of 12 residues. Here the CDR3 DNA reads TGTGCCAGCAGCTCTGGACAGGAAGGCTACACCTTC. It yields the protein CASSSGQEGYTF.

This clone appeared a single time. The CDR3 bases are TGTGCCACCTCACGGTTGGGCCAGGGGGCTCCTGGAAACACCATATATTTT. Translating gives CATSRLGQGAPGNTIYF. The chain combines TRBV19 with TRBJ1-3; 8 bases are shared with TRBD1. The CDR3 totals 17 residues. Trimming took 10 bases from V and 2 from J; bases not matched to a gene: 16. Germline CDR1 LNHDA, CDR2 SQIVND (reference sequence).

This chain joins TRBV19 and TRBJ2-1; TRBD2 matches at 8 bases. This CDR3 region has 14 residues. The germline V gene has CDR1 LNHDA and CDR2 SQIVND (reference sequence). The V gene end was trimmed by 6 bases and the J gene end by 4 bases; junction bases not matched to a gene: 5. The CDR3 DNA is TGTGCCAGTAGCCCCCAGCGGGGGTACAATGAGCAGTTCTTC. Its translation: CASSPQRGYNEQFF. The entire variable domain, with the rest obtained from reference TRBV19 and TRBJ2-1, is as follows: DGGITQSPKYLFRKEGQNVTLSCEQNLNHDAMYWYRQDPGQGLRLIYYSQIVNDFQKGDIAEGYSVSREKKESFPLTVTSAQKNPTAFYLCASSPQRGYNEQFFGPGTRLTVL.